This T cell receptor beta chain is drawn from a study of T cell responses to AZD1222 COVID-19 vaccine. Whole-study findings and limits: Repertoires were obtained solely post-peak T cell response. After two AZD1222 doses, spike-specific TCR breadth and depth rose versus day 0. As reported, nearly half of all spike-specific TCRs target variant regions that are unmutated. At baseline, seropositivity was found in only a handful of AZD1222 recipients.

As for this clone: What it binds is unknown.

This CDR3 region has 13 residues. V gave up 7 bases and J gave up 8 bases, with 17 bases separating them. Libraries were prepared by immunoSEQ multiplex PCR; TCRdb keeps only in-frame clonotypes and omits some of them. The sample lists about 79,000 clones; roughly 94% were seen once. This sequence joins TRBV12-3 or TRBV12-4 and TRBJ1-2, with a tentative D call TRBD1 (6 bases). The sample in question was peripheral blood, obtained on day 0 of MenACWY control vaccination. This receptor was obtained from an adult in good health. Here the CDR3 reads CASTYTSGGGYTF. The CDR3 DNA reads as TGTGCCAGCACCTACACGTCCGGGGGCGGCTACACCTTC.